This TCR beta chain was identified during a study of T cells after yellow fever vaccination. Study-level background: Some fractions had low cell numbers, and these were prepared with SMART-Seq v4 Ultra Low Input. Study-wide findings and caveats: It was a weaker secondary response, yet one that peaked faster, at day 5 versus 15. Reappearance after the booster was seen for most primary-vaccination clones, at around 95% CD4 and 70% to 90% CD8.

TCRdb analysed the 5' RACE reads with MiXCR anew, one entry per CDR3 protein. The sample has some 500,000 distinct CDR3 sequences, approximately 13% seen once. This clonotype has a single count. Antigen unknown. A much more abundant neighbour one base away suggests this may be a read error. This specimen consisted of PBMCs, obtained on the day of the yellow fever booster vaccination. The sequence derives from a man aged 30 to 45 who received the YFV17D yellow fever vaccine.

The DNA of the CDR3 is TGTGCCAGCAGTGTGGGTTTTGTCTACGAGCAGTACTTC. It translates to CASSVGFVYEQYF. The V call is TRBV12-3 or TRBV12-4, the J call TRBJ2-7; D gene ambiguous. Trimming left V 5 bases short and J 3 bases short, with 11 bases between. The CDR3 runs to 13 residues.